The count of the clone carrying this TCR beta chain is one. This record belongs to a study of blood T cell repertoires in COVID-19. Study in general: Italy, Spain and the United States were the sources of the convalescent and acute COVID-19 samples. PBMCs, B-cell-depleted T cells, or T cells were the source of the cDNA or gDNA that made up the material.

How the authors handled the data: Using reference gene primer amplification, nucleated cell counts were estimated. The table came from immunoSEQ multiplex PCR; TCRdb's copy has only in-frame clones and leaves some out. The V and J calls and clone size come from that table; D and trimming were worked out from the DNA. The table shows about 140,000 clones, with approximately 83% occurring only once. Germline V gives CDR1 MNHEY, CDR2 SVGEGT. Trimming at V came to 2 bases and at J to 2 bases, leaving 14 bases not matched to a gene. The length of the CDR3 is 20 residues. The sample comprised peripheral blood. The receptor was isolated from a woman aged 55-75 years with acute or convalescent COVID-19. The rearrangement links TRBV6-2 or TRBV6-3 to TRBJ2-3; TRBD2 aligns across 12 bases. CDR3 sequence reads: CASSYQRTSGAEWLTDTQYF. CDR3 coding DNA: TGTGCCAGCAGTTACCAACGGACTAGCGGGGCCGAGTGGCTCACAGATACGCAGTATTTT.